This T cell receptor beta chain was sequenced for a study of identical twins. TCRdb independently ran MiXCR on the 5' RACE reads; one entry per CDR3 protein. The sample includes about 330,000 distinct CDR3 sequences, roughly an eighth seen only once; the top ten take roughly 7%. The sample holds many counts of this clonotype. These data were likewise used in another study, on yellow fever vaccine responses in identical twins.

The origin of this receptor is a woman aged 18-29 years in good health. The specimen was CD8+ T cells sorted from blood.

CDR3 nucleotide sequence: TGTGCCAGCAGGGACTTGGGGAGTAACACTGAAGCTTTCTTT. Translated, it gives CASRDLGSNTEAFF. This chain joins TRBV7-9 and TRBJ1-1, with D uncertain. The CDR3 sequence is 14 residues long. V was shortened by 6 bases and J by 2 bases, with 13 bases between the two germline ends. The germline gives CDR1 SEHNR, CDR2 FQNEAQ (reference sequence).